The 27 T cell receptor beta chains in this list originate from one sample, sequenced in a study of blood T cells in healthy people across ages. Alongside a J-beta primer mix, a sample-barcoded 5' primer served in a second PCR lasting about 7 to 12 cycles. TCRdb re-called the 5' RACE reads through MiXCR, storing one row per CDR3 protein. The table lists over 950,000 distinct CDR3 sequences, more than 30% of them singletons. The sequencing sample was made of blood. These receptors were collected from a man between 18 and 35 years old in good health.

The rearrangement uses TRBV6-2 or TRBV6-3 and TRBJ2-1, with TRBD2 matching 10 bases. The CDR3 is made up of 15 amino acids. Germline trimming cut 6 bases from V and 6 bases from J; bases unmatched to any gene: 8. Germline lookup yields CDR1 MNHEY and CDR2 SVGEGT. In nucleotides, the CDR3 is TGTGCCAGCAGGGTACCGGGACTAGCGTTCAATGAGCAGTTCTTC. Amino acids: CASRVPGLAFNEQFF.

This clonotype was picked up a small number of times. The chain carries TRBV20-1 and TRBJ2-5; the D gene is possibly TRBD1 (5 bases). Germline assignment: CDR1 DFQATT and CDR2 SNEGSKA (reference sequence). The CDR3 runs to 14 residues. Trimming left V 6 bases short and J 2 bases short, with 16 bases between. As DNA, the CDR3 is TGCAGTGCAACCTCAGCCGACAGACAAGAGACCCAGTACTTC. It translates to CSATSADRQETQYF.

The chain is built from TRBV6-5 and TRBJ1-4; no clear D gene. Germline-derived CDR1 and CDR2 are MNHEY and SVGAGI. Deletions cut 0 bases from V and 8 bases from J, with 13 bases between. CDR3 size: 15 residues. CDR3 amino acids: CASSYSGLPSEKLFF. In DNA form, the CDR3 reads TGTGCCAGCAGTTACTCAGGGCTCCCGAGCGAAAAACTGTTTTTT.

The V call is TRBV4-1, the J call TRBJ2-3; D perhaps matches TRBD2 (5 bases). This CDR3 has 18 amino acids. Trimming removed 1 base at V and 6 bases at J, with 23 bases between. Germline V CDR1 and CDR2: MGHRA, YSYEKL. CDR3 residues: CASSQGPFHRVAGDTQYF. The DNA of the CDR3 is TGCGCCAGCAGCCAAGGGCCCTTTCATAGGGTGGCGGGTGATACGCAGTATTTT.

V gene TRBV20-1 combines with J gene TRBJ2-1; D tentatively reads TRBD1 or TRBD2 (6 bases each). V was shortened by 0 bases and J by 2 bases, with 14 bases between the two germline ends. The CDR3 runs 16 residues. Germline values: CDR1 DFQATT, CDR2 SNEGSKA (reference sequence). The DNA for the CDR3 is TGCAGTGCTAGAGATGACGGGGGCGGTCCCTACAATGAGCAGTTCTTC. Protein product: CSARDDGGGPYNEQFF.

The V call is TRBV27, the J call TRBJ2-2; a weak D match, TRBD2 (5 bases). CDR1 is MNHEY, CDR2 SMNVEV, per germline (reference sequence). CDR3 length equals 16 residues. The V and J ends lost 2 bases and 5 bases respectively, with 15 bases between them. The CDR3 region has the DNA TGTGCCAGCAGTTTACGGGGTTATCATAGTACCGGGGAGCTGTTTTTT. Protein product: CASSLRGYHSTGELFF.

The chain uses TRBV7-3 and TRBJ2-3; possibly TRBD1 for D (5 bases). The V gene lost 3 bases and the J gene lost 1 base, with 8 bases spanning the gap. The CDR3 is 14 amino acids. Germline V lookup: CDR1 SGHTA, CDR2 FQGTGA. The CDR3 DNA reads as TGTGCCAGCAGCTTGACAGCCGGCACAGATACGCAGTATTTT. Protein product: CASSLTAGTDTQYF.

This clonotype was picked up many times. The chain recombines TRBV2 with TRBJ1-4, with D hard to call. From germline, CDR1 is SNHLY and CDR2 FYNNEI. Trimming cost V 7 bases and J 8 bases, with 17 bases left between them. The CDR3 extends over 14 amino acids. The CDR3 loop is CASTSGPRGEKLFF. The CDR3 nucleotides are TGTGCCAGCACCTCCGGGCCCCGAGGGGAAAAACTGTTTTTT.

This chain's CDR3 is CASSLNPGVNYGYTF. The CDR3 DNA is TGTGCCAGCAGTTTAAATCCAGGGGTCAACTATGGCTACACCTTC. The chain has TRBV27 and TRBJ1-2; the D gene is possibly TRBD1 (6 bases). Germline V lookup: CDR1 MNHEY, CDR2 SMNVEV (reference sequence). V was clipped by 2 bases and J by 2 bases, with 12 bases between them. The length of the CDR3 is 15 residues.

This chain uses TRBV4-1 with TRBJ1-2; TRBD1 is a possible D gene (5 bases). Germline V gene sequence: CDR1 MGHRA, CDR2 YSYEKL. The CDR3 has 15 amino acids. Trimming took 1 base from V and 6 from J, leaving 15 bases between them. CDR3 in amino acids: CASSQVGKGFDGYTF. The CDR3 nucleotides read TGCGCCAGCAGCCAAGTGGGAAAGGGGTTTGATGGCTACACCTTC.

A word on this clonotype: The junction does not match germline at one end; this may be a read error. This sequence joins TRBV28 and TRBJ2-4; D possibly corresponds to TRBD2 (5 bases). TRBJ2-7 explains the end of the DNA better; the J call may be wrong. Germline loops: CDR1 MDHEN, CDR2 SYDVKM. This CDR3 comprises 13 residues. Here the CDR3 reads CTSSQSGTYEQYF. Here the CDR3 DNA reads TGTACCAGCAGTCAGAGCGGCACCTACGAGCAGTACTTC.

This clonotype was detected only a few times. The V and J genes are TRBV2 and TRBJ1-5, with D perhaps TRBD1 (5 bases). Trimming removed 4 bases at V and 4 bases at J, with 14 bases between. Germline lookup yields CDR1 SNHLY and CDR2 FYNNEI. This CDR3 spans 15 amino acids. CDR3 amino acids: CASSGGTGRNQPQHF. DNA of the CDR3: TGTGCCAGCAGTGGGGGGACGGGTAGAAATCAGCCCCAGCATTTT.

This CDR3 is CSARYPSSGYTF. The CDR3 DNA follows: TGCAGTGCTAGATACCCCTCCAGTGGCTACACCTTC. The V call is TRBV20-1, the J call TRBJ1-2; D uncertain. This CDR3 spans 12 amino acids. The V end was cut by 2 bases, the J end by 7 bases, with 11 bases between. The germline V gene has CDR1 DFQATT and CDR2 SNEGSKA (reference sequence).

This clonotype was observed a handful of times. CDR3: CASSLGQPLYNEQFF. The CDR3 region has the DNA TGCGCCAGCAGCTTGGGACAGCCACTTTACAATGAGCAGTTCTTC. This sequence joins TRBV5-1 and TRBJ2-1; perhaps TRBD1 as D (5 bases). Germline lookup yields CDR1 SGHRS and CDR2 YFSETQ. This CDR3 has 15 amino acids. Deletions cut 0 bases from V and 4 bases from J, with 11 bases between. Looking up the rest from reference TRBV5-1 and TRBJ2-1 gives the full variable domain: KAGVTQTPRYLIKTRGQQVTLSCSPISGHRSVSWYQQTPGQGLQFLFEYFSETQRNKGNFPGRFSGRQFSNSRSEMNVSTLELGDSALYLCASSLGQPLYNEQFFGPGTRLTVL.

This clonotype was counted only a few times. The chain combines TRBV6-1 with TRBJ1-5, with D possibly being TRBD1 (5 bases). Trimming removed 4 bases at V and 0 bases at J, with 13 bases between. This CDR3 has 16 amino acids. Germline V gene sequence: CDR1 MNHNS, CDR2 SASEGT. The CDR3 spells CASSGQGGPSNQPQHF. CDR3 sequence (DNA): TGTGCCAGCAGTGGGCAGGGAGGACCTAGCAATCAGCCCCAGCATTTT.

This clonotype was seen just once. The chain is built from TRBV5-1 and TRBJ2-3; 7 nucleotides match TRBD1. V was pared by 1 base and J by 5 bases, with 4 bases of the junction left unmatched. CDR3 length equals 14 residues. Germline assignment: CDR1 SGHRS and CDR2 YFSETQ. The CDR3 loop reads CASSLLGGEDTQYF. CDR3 in DNA: TGCGCCAGCAGCTTGTTAGGGGGCGAAGATACGCAGTATTTT.

This clonotype was found a few times. This rearrangement joins TRBV5-1 to TRBJ1-1; 8 positions match TRBD1. Germline V gene sequence: CDR1 SGHRS, CDR2 YFSETQ. The CDR3 extends over 15 amino acids. V lost 4 bases and J lost 4; bases outside the gene matches: 9. DNA for the CDR3: TGCGCCAGCAGCCCGGACAGGGTTTTAGTCACTGAAGCTTTCTTT. As protein: CASSPDRVLVTEAFF.

The CDR3 protein is CASSQVTSGVDTQYF. The CDR3 DNA reads TGTGCCAGCAGCCAAGTGACTAGCGGGGTAGATACGCAGTATTTT. J is TRBJ2-3 and V is TRBV4-2; 11 bases agree with TRBD2. The germline CDR1 and CDR2 sequences are LGHNA and YNFKEQ. The CDR3 is made up of 15 amino acids. Trimming took 1 base from V and 5 from J; bases not matched to a gene: 2.

The J gene is TRBJ1-2, the V gene TRBV5-1; perhaps TRBD1 as D (6 bases). The CDR3 covers 15 residues. The V end lost 3 bases, the J end lost 7 bases, and 19 bases lay between the germline ends. In germline, CDR1 is SGHRS, CDR2 YFSETQ. The CDR3 DNA reads TGCGCCAGCAGCTCCTTCGGACAGAGGTCGGGTGGCTACACCTTC. This gives the protein CASSSFGQRSGGYTF.

The V call is TRBV7-2, the J call TRBJ2-5; 12 nucleotides agree with TRBD2. The CDR3 is 15 amino acids. V shed 4 bases, J shed 5 bases, and the junction held 5 bases outside the gene matches. CDR1 is SGHTA and CDR2 is FQGNSA in the germline V gene. CDR3 DNA sequence: TGTGCCAGCAGCTACCTAGCGGGGGGGCGTGAGACCCAGTACTTC. Protein product: CASSYLAGGRETQYF.

This clonotype has a handful of counts. At one of its ends the junction is not consistent with the germline gene, which may arise from a read error. The gene calls are TRBV7-2 and TRBJ1-1, with D tentatively TRBD1 (5 bases). The CDR3 extends over 15 amino acids. The germline gives CDR1 SGHTA, CDR2 FQGNSA. The CDR3 nucleotides are TGTGCCAGCAGCATAGCCACAGGACTATACACTGAAGCTTTCTTT. Its translation: CASSIATGLYTEAFF.

This chain uses TRBV20-1 with TRBJ2-5; D unresolved. This CDR3 region has 12 residues. Germline CDR1 and CDR2: DFQATT and SNEGSKA (reference sequence). V lost 2 bases, J lost 1 base, and 5 bases lay in between. The CDR3 reads CSARYGQETQYF. DNA of the CDR3: TGCAGTGCTAGATACGGCCAAGAGACCCAGTACTTC.

This clonotype turned up a few times. The rearrangement joins TRBV3-1 to TRBJ1-6; tentatively, D is TRBD1 (6 bases). The CDR3 extends over 14 amino acids. Germline lookup yields CDR1 LGHDT and CDR2 YNNKEL (reference sequence). Deletions cut 8 bases from V and 9 bases from J, with 17 bases between. This chain's CDR3 is CASGISQGTSPLHF. The CDR3 DNA follows: TGTGCCAGCGGCATTTCGCAGGGGACTTCACCCCTCCACTTT.

The chain employs TRBV12-3 or TRBV12-4 and TRBJ2-2, with D perhaps matching TRBD1 or TRBD2 (6 bases each). The CDR3 runs 15 residues. V lost 1 base to trimming and J lost 5 bases, with 11 bases between them. The CDR3 region is CASSLGGAITGELFF. The CDR3 nucleotides are TGTGCCAGCAGTTTAGGGGGGGCCATAACCGGGGAGCTGTTTTTT.

This clonotype was observed a few times. CDR3: CASSLRSGRLYGYTF. The CDR3 nucleotides are TGTGCCAGCAGTTTAAGGTCGGGCAGGCTCTATGGCTACACCTTC. The V call is TRBV27, the J call TRBJ1-2; D unclear. Germline V CDR1 and CDR2: MNHEY, SMNVEV (reference sequence). V was clipped by 2 bases and J by 4 bases, with 14 bases between them. This CDR3 spans 15 amino acids.

This clonotype has more than one count but fewer than ten. The rearrangement joins TRBV10-3 to TRBJ1-1; 11 bases are shared with TRBD1. The V segment lost 6 bases and the J segment 5 bases; nucleotides outside the gene matches: 5. Looked up from germline, CDR1 is ENHRY and CDR2 is SYGVKD. This CDR3 has 14 amino acids. The CDR3 DNA follows: TGTGCCATCAGAGGACAGGGGGCGAGAACTGAAGCTTTCTTT. It translates to CAIRGQGARTEAFF.

This clonotype was counted only a few times. In nucleotides, the CDR3 is TGTGCCAGCAGCTTAAGTTTTAGCGGGGGGCGGGAGACCCAGTACTTC. Amino acid sequence: CASSLSFSGGRETQYF. This chain connects TRBV7-2 to TRBJ2-5, with 10 bases that match TRBD2. Germline values: CDR1 SGHTA, CDR2 FQGNSA. The CDR3 spans 16 residues. V shed 2 bases and J 5 bases; nucleotides not matched to a gene: 8.